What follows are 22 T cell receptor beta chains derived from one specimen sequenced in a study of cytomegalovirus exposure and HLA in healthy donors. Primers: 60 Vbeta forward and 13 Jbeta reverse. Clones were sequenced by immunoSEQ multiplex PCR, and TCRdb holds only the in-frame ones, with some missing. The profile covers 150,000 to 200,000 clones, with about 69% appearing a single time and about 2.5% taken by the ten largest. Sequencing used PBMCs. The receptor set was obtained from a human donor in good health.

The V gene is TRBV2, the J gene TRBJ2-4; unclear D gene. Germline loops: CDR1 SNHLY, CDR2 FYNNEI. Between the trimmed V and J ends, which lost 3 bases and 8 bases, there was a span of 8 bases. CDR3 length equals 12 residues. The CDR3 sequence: CASSDRIYIQYF. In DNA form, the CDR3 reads TGTGCCAGCAGTGACAGGATTTACATTCAGTACTTC.

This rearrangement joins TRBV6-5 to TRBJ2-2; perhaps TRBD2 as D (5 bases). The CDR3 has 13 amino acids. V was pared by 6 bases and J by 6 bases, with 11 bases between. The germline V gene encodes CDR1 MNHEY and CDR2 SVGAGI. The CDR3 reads CASSPWRSGELFF. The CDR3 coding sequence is TGTGCCAGCAGCCCTTGGAGGTCCGGGGAGCTGTTTTTT.

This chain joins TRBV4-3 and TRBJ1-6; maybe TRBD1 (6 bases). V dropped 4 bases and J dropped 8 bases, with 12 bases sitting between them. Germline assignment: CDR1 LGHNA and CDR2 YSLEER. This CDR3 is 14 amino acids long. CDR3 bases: TGCGCCAGCAGCCTACGCACAGGGTATTCACCCCTCCACTTT. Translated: CASSLRTGYSPLHF.

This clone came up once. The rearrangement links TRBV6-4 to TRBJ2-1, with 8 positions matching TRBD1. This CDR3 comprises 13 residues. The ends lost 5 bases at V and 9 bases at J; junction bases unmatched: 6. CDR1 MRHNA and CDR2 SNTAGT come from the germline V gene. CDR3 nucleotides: TGTGCCAGCAGTAAGACAGGGACAGGTGAGCAGTTCTTC. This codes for CASSKTGTGEQFF.

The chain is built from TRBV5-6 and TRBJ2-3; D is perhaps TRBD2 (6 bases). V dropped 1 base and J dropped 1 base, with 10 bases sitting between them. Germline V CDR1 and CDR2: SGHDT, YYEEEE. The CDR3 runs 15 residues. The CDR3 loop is CASSLRGLGTDTQYF. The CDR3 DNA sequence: TGTGCCAGCAGCTTGCGGGGGTTGGGCACAGATACGCAGTATTTT.

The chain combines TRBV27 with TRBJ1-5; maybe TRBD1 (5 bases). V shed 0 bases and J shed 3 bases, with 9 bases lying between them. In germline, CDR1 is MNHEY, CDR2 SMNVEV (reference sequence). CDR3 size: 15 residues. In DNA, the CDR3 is TGTGCCAGCAGTTTATCCCCAGGGAACAATCAGCCCCAGCATTTT. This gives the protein CASSLSPGNNQPQHF.

The CDR3 spells CASRSTGAGSPLHF. The CDR3 DNA follows: TGTGCCAGTAGGTCGACAGGGGCGGGATCACCCCTCCACTTT. This chain connects TRBV19 to TRBJ1-6, with 8 positions matching TRBD1. J gave up 10 bases and V 6 bases, and 8 bases lay outside the gene matches. The V gene's germline CDR1 is LNHDA and CDR2 SQIVND (reference sequence). This CDR3 spans 14 amino acids.

The DNA of the CDR3 is TGTGCCAGTAGTATAAGATATAACAGGGGATTAAACTATGGCTACACCTTC. This codes for CASSIRYNRGLNYGYTF. The rearrangement joins TRBV19 to TRBJ1-2; 7 bases fit TRBD1. With V trimmed by 2 bases and J by 2 bases, 11 bases remained unmatched. The CDR3 is 17 residues long. Germline CDR1 reads LNHDA; CDR2 reads SQIVND (reference sequence).

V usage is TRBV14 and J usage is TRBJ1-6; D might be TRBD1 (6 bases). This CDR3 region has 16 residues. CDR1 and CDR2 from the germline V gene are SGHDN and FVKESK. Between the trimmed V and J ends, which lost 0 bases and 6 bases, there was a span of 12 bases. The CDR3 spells CASSQDYGTLNSPLHF. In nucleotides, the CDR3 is TGTGCCAGCAGCCAAGATTATGGGACACTTAATTCACCCCTCCACTTT.

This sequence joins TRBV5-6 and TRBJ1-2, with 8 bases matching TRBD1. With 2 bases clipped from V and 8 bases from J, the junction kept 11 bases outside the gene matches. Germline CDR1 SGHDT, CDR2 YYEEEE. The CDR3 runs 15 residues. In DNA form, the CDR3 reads TGTGCCAGCAGCTTTTCTATTCAGGGGGCTGCCGGCTACACCTTC. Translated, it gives CASSFSIQGAAGYTF.

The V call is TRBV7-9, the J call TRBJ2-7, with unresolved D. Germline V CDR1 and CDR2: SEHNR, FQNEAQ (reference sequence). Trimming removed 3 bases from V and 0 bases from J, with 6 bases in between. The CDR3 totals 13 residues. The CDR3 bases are TGTGCCAGCAGCTTTTCCCACTCCTACGAGCAGTACTTC. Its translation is CASSFSHSYEQYF.

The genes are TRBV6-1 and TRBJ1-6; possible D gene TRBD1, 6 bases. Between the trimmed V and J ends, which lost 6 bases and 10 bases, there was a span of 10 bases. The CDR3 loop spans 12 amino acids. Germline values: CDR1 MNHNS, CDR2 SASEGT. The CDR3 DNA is TGTGCCAGCAGCAGGGGAGACTCACCCCTCCACTTT. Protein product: CASSRGDSPLHF.

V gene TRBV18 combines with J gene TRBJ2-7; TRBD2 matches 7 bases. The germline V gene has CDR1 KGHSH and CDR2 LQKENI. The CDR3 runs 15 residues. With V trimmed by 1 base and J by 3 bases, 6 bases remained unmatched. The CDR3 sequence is CASSPLPQRDYEQYF. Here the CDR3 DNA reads TGTGCCAGCTCACCACTGCCCCAGCGGGACTACGAGCAGTACTTC.

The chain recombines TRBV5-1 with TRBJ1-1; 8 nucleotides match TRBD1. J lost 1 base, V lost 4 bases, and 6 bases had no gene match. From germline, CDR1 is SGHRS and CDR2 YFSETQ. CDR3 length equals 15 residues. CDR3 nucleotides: TGCGCCAGCAGCCGGACAGGGACCTCGAACACTGAAGCTTTCTTT. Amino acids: CASSRTGTSNTEAFF. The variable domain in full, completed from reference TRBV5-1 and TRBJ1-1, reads KAGVTQTPRYLIKTRGQQVTLSCSPISGHRSVSWYQQTPGQGLQFLFEYFSETQRNKGNFPGRFSGRQFSNSRSEMNVSTLELGDSALYLCASSRTGTSNTEAFFGQGTRLTVV.

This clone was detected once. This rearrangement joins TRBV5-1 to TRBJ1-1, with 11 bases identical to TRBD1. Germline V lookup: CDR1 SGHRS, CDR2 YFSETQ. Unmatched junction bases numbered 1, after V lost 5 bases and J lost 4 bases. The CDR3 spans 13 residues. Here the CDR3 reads CASRGTGGTEAFF. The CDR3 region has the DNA TGCGCCAGCAGGGGGACAGGGGGCACTGAAGCTTTCTTT.

CDR3 residues: CASSPRGGTGYTF. The DNA for the CDR3 is TGCGCCAGCAGCCCGAGGGGGGGCACTGGCTACACCTTC. The chain has TRBV5-1 and TRBJ1-2; tentatively, D is TRBD1 (6 bases). The CDR3 is 13 amino acids. With 4 bases removed from V and 7 bases from J, the gap between germline ends came to 14 bases. CDR1 and CDR2 from the germline V gene are SGHRS and YFSETQ.

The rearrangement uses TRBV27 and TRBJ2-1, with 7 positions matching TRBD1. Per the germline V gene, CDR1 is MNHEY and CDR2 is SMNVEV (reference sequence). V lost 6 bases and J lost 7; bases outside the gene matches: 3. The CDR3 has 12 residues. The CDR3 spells CASSQTGNEQFF. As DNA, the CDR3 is TGTGCCAGCAGCCAGACAGGGAATGAGCAGTTCTTC.

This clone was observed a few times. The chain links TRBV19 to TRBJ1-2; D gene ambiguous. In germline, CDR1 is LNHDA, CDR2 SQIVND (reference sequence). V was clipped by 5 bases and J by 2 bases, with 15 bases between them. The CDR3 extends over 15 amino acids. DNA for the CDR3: TGTGCCAGTAGTCTAAGACAAGTCTCGAACTATGGCTACACCTTC. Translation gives CASSLRQVSNYGYTF. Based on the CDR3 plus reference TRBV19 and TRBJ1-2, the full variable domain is DGGITQSPKYLFRKEGQNVTLSCEQNLNHDAMYWYRQDPGQGLRLIYYSQIVNDFQKGDIAEGYSVSREKKESFPLTVTSAQKNPTAFYLCASSLRQVSNYGYTFGSGTRLTVV.

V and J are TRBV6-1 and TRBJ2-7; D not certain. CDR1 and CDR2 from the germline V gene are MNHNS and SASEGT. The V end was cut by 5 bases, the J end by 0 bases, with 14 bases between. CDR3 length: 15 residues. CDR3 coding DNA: TGTGCCAGCAGTCTCATCAGTATTCCCTCCTACGAGCAGTACTTC. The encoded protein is CASSLISIPSYEQYF.

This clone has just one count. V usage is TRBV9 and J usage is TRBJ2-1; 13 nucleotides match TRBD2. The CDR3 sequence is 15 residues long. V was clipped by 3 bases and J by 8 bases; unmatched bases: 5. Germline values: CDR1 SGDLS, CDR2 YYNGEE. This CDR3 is CASSATSGGAYEQFF. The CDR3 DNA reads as TGTGCCAGCAGCGCAACTAGCGGGGGGGCCTATGAGCAGTTCTTC.

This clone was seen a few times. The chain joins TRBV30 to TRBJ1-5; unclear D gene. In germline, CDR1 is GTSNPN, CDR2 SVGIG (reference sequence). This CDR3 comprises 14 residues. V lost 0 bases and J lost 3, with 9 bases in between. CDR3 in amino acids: CAWSVLNVNQPQHF. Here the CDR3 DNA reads TGTGCCTGGAGTGTACTGAATGTCAATCAGCCCCAGCATTTT.

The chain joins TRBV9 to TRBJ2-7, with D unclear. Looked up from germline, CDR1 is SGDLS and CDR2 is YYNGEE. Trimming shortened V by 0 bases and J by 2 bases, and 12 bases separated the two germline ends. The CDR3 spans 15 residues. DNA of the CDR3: TGTGCCAGCAGCGTAGGTGGCAGCGAGGCCTACGAGCAGTACTTC. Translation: CASSVGGSEAYEQYF.